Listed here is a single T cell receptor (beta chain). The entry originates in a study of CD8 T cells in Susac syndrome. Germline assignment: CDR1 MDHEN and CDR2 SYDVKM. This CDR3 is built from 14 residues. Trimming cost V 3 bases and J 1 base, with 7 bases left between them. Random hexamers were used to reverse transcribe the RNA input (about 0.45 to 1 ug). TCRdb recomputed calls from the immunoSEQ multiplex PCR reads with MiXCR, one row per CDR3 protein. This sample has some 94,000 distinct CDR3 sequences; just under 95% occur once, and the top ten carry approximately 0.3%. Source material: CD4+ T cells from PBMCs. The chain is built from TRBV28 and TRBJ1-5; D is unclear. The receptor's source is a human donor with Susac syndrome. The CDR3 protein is CASSFWRSNQPQHF. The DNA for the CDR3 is TGTGCCAGCAGTTTTTGGCGAAGCAATCAGCCCCAGCATTTT.